The T cell receptor (beta chain) described here comes from a study of CD4 T cells in relation to SARS-CoV-2 and coronaviruses. Study details: ViraFEST: approximately 10-day antigen culture of PBMCs, then TCR beta CDR3 sequencing.

The protocol was immunoSEQ multiplex PCR, while the TCRdb copy is restricted to in-frame clones and leaves out a portion. The sample contains roughly 25,000 clones, about 70% of which appear only once. Germline V gene sequence: CDR1 MDHEN, CDR2 SYDVKM. Trimming left V 3 bases short and J 7 bases short, with 10 bases between. The CDR3 length is 13 residues. On this clone itself: Its specificity is unknown.

Unexposed donor CD4+ T cells date from about 2011-2018, before the COVID-19 pandemic. CD4+ T cells were isolated from the cells after 10 days of culture. Half the medium was replaced with IL-2 medium on days 3 and 7. The TCR comes from a human donor in good health. Specimen: CD4+ T cells from PBMCs, cultured in vitro. The V gene is TRBV28, the J gene TRBJ2-4, with TRBD1 as a possible D gene (6 bases). The CDR3 DNA reads TGTGCCAGCAGTTTTGGGGGCAGGAACATTCAGTACTTC. This sequence encodes CASSFGGRNIQYF.